These T cell receptor beta chains were read from a single sample in a study of blood T cell repertoires in COVID-19. Only in-frame clones appear in the TCRdb table, and some are missing; sequencing was by immunoSEQ multiplex PCR. The table has approximately 220,000 clones, 75% to 90% seen once. Material for sequencing was peripheral blood. These TCRs come from a man aged 40-49 years with acute or convalescent COVID-19. Each CDR3 is given with its conserved first and last residue. The order of the fields is D gene, J gene, clone size, V gene, CDR3 DNA, CDR3 protein. The D gene is left open where the match is weak. Expanded clones get a size class; other rows say once, few or many, or leave the size out.

D: NA
J: TRBJ2-7
size: NA
V: TRBV30
DNA: TGTGCCTGGAGTCAAGGGGGAGCCGCAATCCAGTACTTC
CDR3: CAWSQGGAAIQYF

D: NA
J: TRBJ1-4
size: few
V: TRBV5-5
DNA: TGTGCCAGCAGCCCTGGCGGGGGTATGATGTGGGAAAAACTGTTTTTT
CDR3: CASSPGGGMMWEKLFF

D: NA
J: TRBJ2-1
size: NA
V: TRBV28
DNA: TGTGCCAGCAGTTATCGCCAGGGGTTGAATGAGCAGTTCTTC
CDR3: CASSYRQGLNEQFF

D: TRBD1
J: TRBJ2-7
size: few
V: TRBV5-5
DNA: TGTGCCAGCAGCTTTTCCGGGACAGCCTCCTACGAGCAGTACTTC
CDR3: CASSFSGTASYEQYF

D: TRBD1
J: TRBJ1-1
size: NA
V: TRBV5-5
DNA: TGTGCCAGCAGCCGACGGACAGGGGTTAACACTGAAGCTTTCTTT
CDR3: CASSRRTGVNTEAFF

D: TRBD1
J: TRBJ2-7
size: NA
V: TRBV4-1
DNA: TGCGCCAGCAGCCAAGACCCAGACAGGGTTTACGAGCAGTACTTC
CDR3: CASSQDPDRVYEQYF

D: NA
J: TRBJ1-5
size: NA
V: TRBV27
DNA: TGTGCCACCGCGGGGGGGGCGGATAATCAGCCCCAGCATTTT
CDR3: CATAGGADNQPQHF

D: NA
J: TRBJ2-1
size: NA
V: TRBV12-5
DNA: TGTGCTAGTGTGATCATACAGGGTTCTCGCCTCCCGAAGCAGTTCTTC
CDR3: CASVIIQGSRLPKQFF

D: NA
J: TRBJ1-1
size: NA
V: TRBV7-9
DNA: TGTGCCAGCAGCAAAGTGGCTGCCTTCGCTGAAGCTTTCTTT
CDR3: CASSKVAAFAEAFF

D: TRBD1
J: TRBJ2-7
size: NA
V: TRBV9
DNA: TGTGCCAGCAGCCCCGGGACAGGGACCTACGAGCAGTACTTC
CDR3: CASSPGTGTYEQYF

D: TRBD1
J: TRBJ2-6
size: NA
V: TRBV6-5
DNA: TGTGCCAGCAGTTACATGGGACAGGGAGACAACGTCCTGACTTTC
CDR3: CASSYMGQGDNVLTF

D: TRBD1
J: TRBJ2-1
size: NA
V: TRBV30
DNA: TGTGCCTGGAGCGGGACAGGGGATAATGAGCAGTTCTTC
CDR3: CAWSGTGDNEQFF

D: NA
J: TRBJ1-6
size: NA
V: TRBV6-5
DNA: TGTGCCAGCCTTCGGACAGTAGGGTCACCCCTCCACTTT
CDR3: CASLRTVGSPLHF

D: TRBD1
J: TRBJ1-2
size: once
V: TRBV27
DNA: TGTGCCAGCAGATCGACAGGGGTCTATGGCTACACCTTC
CDR3: CASRSTGVYGYTF

D: NA
J: TRBJ1-5
size: NA
V: TRBV9
DNA: TGTGCCAGCAGAATCAGGGAAAATCAGCCCCAGCATTTT
CDR3: CASRIRENQPQHF

D: TRBD1
J: TRBJ1-2
size: NA
V: TRBV2
DNA: TGTGCCAGCAGGACGACAGGGACCTACTATGGCTACACCTTC
CDR3: CASRTTGTYYGYTF

D: TRBD1
J: TRBJ1-5
size: NA
V: TRBV6-1
DNA: TGTGCCAGCAGTGGACAGGGGGCGATGGGGAATAGCAATCAGCCCCAGCATTTT
CDR3: CASSGQGAMGNSNQPQHF

D: NA
J: TRBJ1-1
size: NA
V: TRBV6-5
DNA: TGTGCCAGCAGTTACTCTCCGGCAGGGCGAACTGAAGCTTTCTTT
CDR3: CASSYSPAGRTEAFF

D: NA
J: TRBJ2-3
size: NA
V: TRBV6-5
DNA: TGTGCCAGCAGTTCAAGCACAGATACGCAGTATTTT
CDR3: CASSSSTDTQYF